These T cell receptor beta chains were read from a single sample in a study of cytomegalovirus exposure and HLA in healthy donors. Here immunoSEQ multiplex PCR was the method, and the copy in TCRdb shows in-frame clones only, minus some. The sample has 100,000 to 150,000 clones, about 80% seen once. Sequences were obtained from PBMCs. The receptors were gathered from a human donor in good health. Both conserved end residues are trimmed from each CDR3. The order of the fields is V gene, D gene, J gene, CDR3 protein. D genes are given only for firm matches.

TRBV9,.,TRBJ1-6,ASSPGHLSPLH
TRBV13,TRBD2,TRBJ2-7,ASKEMGLAGGRHEQY
TRBV4-1,TRBD1,TRBJ1-5,ASSQAGTGGQPQH
TRBV10-2,.,TRBJ1-5,ASSEEVLDQPQH
TRBV6-6,TRBD1,TRBJ2-7,ASSYSGTGFYEQY
TRBV28,.,TRBJ1-2,ASSLPRGRYEGVPT
TRBV6-6,.,TRBJ1-6,ASNTGTYNSPLH
TRBV27,TRBD1,TRBJ1-1,ASSTRDRLNTEAF
TRBV18,TRBD1,TRBJ1-1,ASSPADRATLNTEAF
TRBV6-5,.,TRBJ1-1,AASPRENTEAF